The 27 T cell receptor beta chains below all came from one sample that was sequenced in a study of identical twins. TCRdb re-analysed the 5' RACE reads in MiXCR, keeping a single row per CDR3 protein. The sample has 690,000 or so distinct CDR3 sequences, around 6% seen once. The sample comprised naive T cells sorted from blood. These receptors were taken from a man in his late teens or twenties in good health.

The V call is TRBV30, the J call TRBJ1-5; maybe TRBD1 (6 bases). The ends were cut back, 2 bases at V and 9 bases at J, with 14 bases in the middle. Per germline, CDR1 GTSNPN and CDR2 SVGIG (reference sequence). The CDR3 extends over 13 amino acids. CDR3 in DNA: TGTGCCTGGAGTAGAAGGGGGTCACGGCCCCAGCATTTT. It is translated as CAWSRRGSRPQHF.

This clonotype came up many times. The chain recombines TRBV29-1 with TRBJ2-7; 7 bases are shared with TRBD1. Germline V CDR1 and CDR2: SQVTM, ANQGSEA. With V trimmed by 5 bases and J by 1 base, 20 bases remained unmatched. The CDR3 is 18 residues long. This CDR3 reads CSVPSGQSSIYQSYEQYV. DNA for the CDR3: TGCAGCGTTCCCTCGGGACAGAGCTCCATATACCAATCCTACGAGCAGTACGTC.

In this sample, this clonotype turned up a few times. This chain links TRBV11-2 with TRBJ2-7; TRBD1 matches at 7 bases. CDR1 and CDR2 (germline): SGHAT, FQNNGV. The CDR3 covers 15 residues. V was clipped by 4 bases and J by 2 bases; unmatched bases: 8. CDR3 sequence: CASSYQQGSPYEQYV. The CDR3 DNA sequence: TGTGCCAGCAGCTACCAACAGGGGAGCCCCTACGAGCAGTACGTC.

Only a few counts were recorded for this clonotype. This chain links TRBV28 with TRBJ2-5; D is perhaps TRBD2 (6 bases). V lost 6 bases and J 4 bases, leaving 15 bases between the germline ends. The CDR3 extends over 14 amino acids. The germline gives CDR1 MDHEN, CDR2 SYDVKM. CDR3 sequence (DNA): TGTGCCAGCAGCCTACCGGGGAGGCCAGAGACCCAGTACTTC. Amino acids: CASSLPGRPETQYF.

This chain uses TRBV6-5 with TRBJ2-5; unclear D gene. Germline-derived CDR1 and CDR2 are MNHEY and SVGAGI. V was trimmed by 2 bases and J by 7 bases, leaving 5 bases between them. The CDR3 length is 11 residues. DNA of the CDR3: TGTGCCAGCAGTTACATCGGGACCCAGTACTTC. It specifies CASSYIGTQYF.

This clonotype was detected many times. V usage is TRBV6-5 and J usage is TRBJ1-1; D unresolved. The CDR3 has 15 residues. V dropped 0 bases and J dropped 2 bases, with 10 bases sitting between them. Germline V gives CDR1 MNHEY, CDR2 SVGAGI. CDR3 loop: CASSYSEGPNTEAFF. Here the CDR3 DNA reads TGTGCCAGCAGTTACTCGGAAGGGCCCAACACTGAAGCTTTCTTT.

This clonotype was observed at least ten times. The V and J genes are TRBV12-3 or TRBV12-4 and TRBJ1-1; TRBD1 is a possible D gene (5 bases). The CDR3 loop spans 13 amino acids. The V and J ends lost 2 bases and 7 bases respectively, with 11 bases between them. CDR3 sequence: CASSLSVGHEAFF. The CDR3 coding sequence is TGTGCCAGCAGTTTATCGGTCGGACATGAAGCTTTCTTT.

This clonotype came up many times. The chain employs TRBV4-1 and TRBJ2-1; no firm D call. Germline values: CDR1 MGHRA, CDR2 YSYEKL. The CDR3 spans 15 residues. Trimming removed 1 base from V and 0 bases from J, with 7 bases in between. CDR3 region: CASSQVASSYNEQFF. The DNA for the CDR3 is TGCGCCAGCAGCCAAGTAGCTAGCTCCTACAATGAGCAGTTCTTC.

This clonotype showed up many times. This rearrangement joins TRBV6-5 to TRBJ2-1; 13 nucleotides line up with TRBD2. The germline gives CDR1 MNHEY, CDR2 SVGAGI. The length of the CDR3 is 17 residues. Trimming at V came to 4 bases and at J to 7 bases, leaving 10 bases not matched to a gene. The CDR3 spells CASSFSGLAGVSNEQFF. The CDR3 coding sequence is TGTGCCAGCAGTTTTTCCGGACTAGCGGGAGTGTCGAATGAGCAGTTCTTC.

This clonotype was counted ten times or more. The rearrangement joins TRBV15 to TRBJ2-1; D is possibly TRBD2 (6 bases). Germline values: CDR1 LNHNV, CDR2 YYDKDF (reference sequence). The ends were cut back, 0 bases at V and 6 bases at J, with 9 bases in the middle. CDR3 length equals 14 residues. CDR3 loop: CATSRDGTLNEQFF. The CDR3 DNA reads TGTGCCACCAGCAGAGATGGGACTCTCAATGAGCAGTTCTTC.

This clonotype was seen many times. The CDR3 ends on some other residue instead of the conserved phenylalanine or tryptophan, so this is likely a read error. The DNA is omitted, as the CDR3 cannot be located on it reliably, and the CDR3 follows TCRdb's listing. The rearrangement links TRBV20-1 to TRBJ2-1; the D call in the table, TRBD2, was not verified against the DNA. Per germline, CDR1 DFQATT and CDR2 SNEGSKA (reference sequence). The CDR3 sequence runs 10 residues, both termini included. This chain's CDR3 is CSARGLAGVL.

The rearrangement links TRBV19 to TRBJ1-5; perhaps TRBD1 as D (6 bases). V lost 0 bases, J lost 4 bases, and 10 bases lay in between. CDR3 length: 15 residues. Germline CDR1 is LNHDA and CDR2 is SQIVND (reference sequence). The CDR3 sequence is CASSIEQGWNQPQHF. CDR3 nucleotide sequence: TGTGCCAGTAGTATAGAACAGGGATGGAATCAGCCCCAGCATTTT.

This clonotype was found many times. This chain connects TRBV18 to TRBJ2-5; TRBD1 might be the D (7 bases). This CDR3 has 14 residues. V was clipped by 3 bases and J by 5 bases, with 13 bases between them. From germline, CDR1 is KGHSH and CDR2 LQKENI. In DNA form, the CDR3 reads TGTGCCAGCTCACCCCAGGGGGGAGTGGAGACCCAGTACTTC. This translates into CASSPQGGVETQYF.

This clonotype was recorded at least ten times. This rearrangement joins TRBV12-3 or TRBV12-4 to TRBJ2-3; 11 bases align to TRBD1. Losses at the gene ends were 6 bases for V and 3 bases for J; bases not matched to a gene: 8. There are 16 residues in the CDR3. Here the CDR3 DNA reads TGTGCCAGCAGCTCCGCGGACAGGGGGCCTACAGATACGCAGTATTTT. Translated, it gives CASSSADRGPTDTQYF.

The chain has TRBV12-3 or TRBV12-4 and TRBJ1-1; D possibly corresponds to TRBD1 (6 bases). The CDR3 spans 12 residues. Between the trimmed V and J ends, which lost 7 bases and 11 bases, there was a span of 17 bases. The CDR3 region is CASTPLDSHAFF. CDR3 nucleotide sequence: TGTGCCAGCACCCCCTTGGACAGTCACGCTTTCTTT.

This clonotype was counted many times. The genes are TRBV2 and TRBJ2-1; 7 bases match TRBD1. Germline assignment: CDR1 SNHLY and CDR2 FYNNEI. This CDR3 comprises 16 residues. With V trimmed by 8 bases and J by 3 bases, 13 bases remained unmatched. Here the CDR3 reads CASRPRAGGFYNEQFF. CDR3 bases: TGTGCCAGCCGGCCCCGGGCAGGGGGTTTCTACAATGAGCAGTTCTTC.

There are many counts of this clonotype. The chain uses TRBV14 and TRBJ1-1; TRBD1 matches 8 bases. V lost 3 bases, J lost 4 bases, and 4 bases stayed unmatched. This CDR3 is 14 amino acids long. CDR1 is SGHDN, CDR2 FVKESK, per germline. The CDR3 nucleotides are TGTGCCAGCAGCCAGACAGGGGACGGCACTGAAGCTTTCTTT. Translated, it gives CASSQTGDGTEAFF.

This clonotype was counted between two and nine times. This chain uses TRBV5-1 with TRBJ2-2; tentatively, D is TRBD1 or TRBD2 (5 bases each). The V gene's germline CDR1 is SGHRS and CDR2 YFSETQ. Trimming took off 5 bases at V and 0 bases at J, with 11 bases between the two ends. This CDR3 has 15 amino acids. CDR3 sequence reads: CASSGGNANTGELFF. For the CDR3, the DNA is TGCGCCAGCAGTGGGGGAAACGCGAACACCGGGGAGCTGTTTTTT.

The genes are TRBV12-3 or TRBV12-4 and TRBJ2-2, with 7 bases fitting TRBD2. The CDR3 sequence is 14 residues long. J lost 6 bases, V lost 8 bases, and 9 bases had no gene match. As DNA, the CDR3 is TGTGCCAGCCGAGCGGGGCCCCACCCCGGGGAGCTGTTTTTT. It encodes CASRAGPHPGELFF.

In its sample, this clonotype was seen many times. The chain couples TRBV2 to TRBJ1-2; no firm D call. From germline, CDR1 is SNHLY and CDR2 FYNNEI. The CDR3 is 12 residues long. V was shortened by 4 bases and J by 10 bases, with 13 bases between the two germline ends. In DNA, the CDR3 is TGTGCCAGCAGTGCTTTGGAGGCCCTCTACACCTTC. It is translated as CASSALEALYTF. The full variable domain, completed using reference TRBV2 and TRBJ1-2, is EPEVTQTPSHQVTQMGQEVILRCVPISNHLYFYWYRQILGQKVEFLVSFYNNEISEKSEIFDDQFSVERPDGSNFTLKIRSTKLEDSAMYFCASSALEALYTFGSGTRLTVV.

The gene calls are TRBV27 and TRBJ2-2; tentatively, D is TRBD1 (6 bases). Germline V gene sequence: CDR1 MNHEY, CDR2 SMNVEV (reference sequence). The CDR3 is made up of 16 amino acids. V lost 3 bases and J lost 3, with 14 bases in between. The CDR3 DNA reads as TGTGCCAGCAGTTTTTCCACAGGGTCACACACCGGGGAGCTGTTTTTT. Residues: CASSFSTGSHTGELFF.

This clonotype was picked up many times. The chain employs TRBV6-2 or TRBV6-3 and TRBJ2-7, with 7 nucleotides matching TRBD2. Germline V gene data show CDR1 as MNHEY and CDR2 as SVGEGT. J lost 3 bases, V lost 2 bases, and 10 bases had no gene match. This CDR3 region has 16 residues. CDR3 DNA sequence: TGTGCCAGCAGTTACCGGGAGCTAGCGGAGTTCTACGAGCAGTACTTC. Its translation is CASSYRELAEFYEQYF.

A word on this clonotype: The junction does not match germline at one end; this may be a read error. The V call is TRBV5-1, the J call TRBJ1-2; the D is unclear. Germline loops: CDR1 SGHRS, CDR2 YFSETQ. CDR3 size: 12 residues. The CDR3 DNA follows: TGCGCCAGCAGCTCATTTTCCGGGAACTCGCACTTC. Translating it yields CASSSFSGNSHF.

This clonotype was detected only a few times. The chain combines TRBV7-9 with TRBJ2-1; TRBD2 aligns across 10 bases. CDR1 and CDR2 (germline): SEHNR, FQNEAQ (reference sequence). The CDR3 loop spans 15 amino acids. The V segment lost 2 bases and the J segment 9 bases; nucleotides outside the gene matches: 7. CDR3 coding DNA: TGTGCCAGCAGCTTAATGGGTAGCGGGAGGACTGAGCAGTTCTTC. Protein: CASSLMGSGRTEQFF.

In its sample, this clonotype was seen a few times. CDR3: CASSYGVLSYGYTF. CDR3 nucleotide sequence: TGTGCCAGCAGTTACGGGGTGCTTTCCTATGGCTACACCTTC. The chain combines TRBV6-5 with TRBJ1-2; D uncertain. Germline values: CDR1 MNHEY, CDR2 SVGAGI. The CDR3 consists of 14 residues. With 2 bases removed from V and 4 bases from J, the gap between germline ends came to 11 bases.

This clonotype was seen repeatedly, ten times or more. This chain uses TRBV29-1 with TRBJ2-2, with D possibly TRBD1 on 6 matching bases. The germline V and J ends were trimmed by 5 bases and 1 base, with 20 bases remaining between them. There are 17 residues in the CDR3. The germline CDR1 and CDR2 sequences are SQVTM and ANQGSEA. DNA of the CDR3: TGCAGCGTTTGGGACACAGGGAACGAGTTGAACACCGGGGAGCTGTTTTTT. Protein sequence: CSVWDTGNELNTGELFF.

This clonotype was seen many times. The chain is built from TRBV12-3 or TRBV12-4 and TRBJ2-2, with D tentatively TRBD1 (6 bases). The CDR3 is 16 residues long. The ends were cut back, 6 bases at V and 1 base at J, with 15 bases in the middle. CDR3 sequence: CASSPPGHENTGELFF. In DNA, the CDR3 is TGTGCCAGCAGCCCCCCGGGACACGAGAACACCGGGGAGCTGTTTTTT.